Included here is one T cell receptor (beta chain) sequence, with context. Measured with immunoSEQ multiplex PCR; TCRdb has only the in-frame clones, and not every one. This sample has about 73,000 clones, with approximately 92% found just once. This CDR3 region has 15 residues. Looked up from germline, CDR1 is SGHDT and CDR2 is YYEEEE. V was pared by 0 bases and J by 7 bases, with 6 bases of the junction left unmatched. This record comes from a study of T cell responses to AZD1222 COVID-19 vaccine. The chain recombines TRBV5-6 with TRBJ2-3; TRBD2 matches at 9 bases. This TCR was recovered from an adult who received the AZD1222 COVID-19 vaccine. Here the sequenced sample was peripheral blood, taken 28 days after the second AZD1222 dose. CDR3 bases: TGTGCCAGCAGCTTGGATGGCGGGGGGGCGAATACGCAGTATTTT. This encodes CASSLDGGGANTQYF.